This entry lists 3 T cell receptor beta chains sequenced from one sample in a study of CD8 T cells in ankylosing spondylitis. Findings of the study overall: A TCR beta motif made of several highly homologous variants seemed typical of ankylosing spondylitis blood.

These receptors have no known antigen. TCRdb used MiXCR to reprocess the 5' RACE reads, holding one entry per CDR3 protein. The sample includes about 440,000 distinct CDR3 sequences, about a sixth seen only once; the top ten take under 1.2%. Sample: blood, either unsorted or a sorted T cell fraction (not recorded which). Source of these receptors: a male donor with ankylosing spondylitis.

This clonotype occurred a few times. The chain employs TRBV4-1 and TRBJ2-3, with D possibly called TRBD1 or TRBD2 (5 bases each). V was cut by 4 bases and J by 2 bases, with 19 bases left in between. Germline CDR1 MGHRA, CDR2 YSYEKL. The CDR3 sequence is 17 residues long. This CDR3 is CASSPRARQGNTDTQYF. CDR3 nucleotide sequence: TGCGCCAGCAGCCCGAGGGCCCGGCAGGGTAACACAGATACGCAGTATTTT.

This clonotype appeared a few times. V gene TRBV5-1 combines with J gene TRBJ1-2, with a tentative D call TRBD1 (6 bases). CDR1 and CDR2 from the germline V gene are SGHRS and YFSETQ. Between the trimmed V and J ends, which lost 1 base and 0 bases, there was a span of 19 bases. This CDR3 comprises 18 residues. CDR3 sequence: CASSLLSGTRSTNYGYTF. The DNA of the CDR3 is TGCGCCAGCAGCTTGTTATCTGGGACAAGATCCACTAACTATGGCTACACCTTC.

There are many counts of this clonotype. This rearrangement joins TRBV7-9 to TRBJ2-5; 9 nucleotides agree with TRBD1. V was pared by 6 bases and J by 5 bases, with 10 bases of the junction left unmatched. This CDR3 is 15 amino acids long. Germline V gene sequence: CDR1 SEHNR, CDR2 FQNEAQ (reference sequence). The CDR3 sequence: CASRLGTGSVETQYF. The CDR3 DNA follows: TGTGCCAGCAGACTTGGGACAGGGTCGGTCGAGACCCAGTACTTC.